What follows are 30 T cell receptor beta chains derived from one specimen sequenced in a study of cytomegalovirus exposure and HLA in healthy donors. Produced via immunoSEQ multiplex PCR; TCRdb's table is partial and in-frame only. Among about 160,000 clones listed, about 90% were seen once. Sequenced input: PBMCs. The receptors were sampled from a woman between 18 and 29 years old in good health and CMV-seropositive.

This clone was recorded once. The chain employs TRBV11-3 and TRBJ1-1; 7 bases match TRBD1. Germline V gives CDR1 SGHNT, CDR2 YENEEA. Germline trimming cut 4 bases from V and 5 bases from J; bases unmatched to any gene: 10. This CDR3 contains 15 residues. This CDR3 is CASSSYDRVRTEAFF. For the CDR3, the DNA is TGTGCCAGCAGCTCCTACGACAGGGTCCGAACTGAAGCTTTCTTT.

J is TRBJ1-2 and V is TRBV6-5; no reliable D call. The CDR3 extends over 15 amino acids. Trimming pared 6 bases from V and 8 bases from J, leaving 22 bases between. Germline V gene sequence: CDR1 MNHEY, CDR2 SVGAGI. The CDR3 is CASSPYSSPSRGYTF. The DNA for the CDR3 is TGTGCCAGCAGCCCCTACTCATCTCCCTCGAGGGGCTACACCTTC.

The genes are TRBV6-4 and TRBJ2-2; TRBD1 aligns across 9 bases. This CDR3 comprises 15 residues. The germline V gene has CDR1 MRHNA and CDR2 SNTAGT. Trimming at V came to 6 bases and at J to 4 bases, leaving 6 bases not matched to a gene. CDR3 sequence: CASSDGTGSTGELFF. The CDR3 nucleotides read TGTGCCAGCAGCGACGGGACAGGGAGCACCGGGGAGCTGTTTTTT.

J is TRBJ1-5 and V is TRBV11-3; TRBD1 aligns across 7 bases. V dropped 5 bases and J dropped 7; count of bases not matched to a gene: 5. CDR1 and CDR2 (germline): SGHNT, YENEEA. The length of the CDR3 is 13 residues. The CDR3 DNA is TGTGCCAGCAGCCTTACAGGGGTACAGCCCCAGCATTTT. Its translation is CASSLTGVQPQHF.

The chain employs TRBV7-9 and TRBJ2-2; 8 bases map to TRBD1. Trimming cost V 4 bases and J 6 bases; bases outside gene matches: 13. The CDR3 is made up of 17 amino acids. Germline CDR1 SEHNR, CDR2 FQNEAQ (reference sequence). CDR3 sequence (DNA): TGTGCCAGCAGCTCGGGGGTCGGACAGGGCTTAGCCGGGGAGCTGTTTTTT. Amino acids: CASSSGVGQGLAGELFF.

The J gene is TRBJ1-2, the V gene TRBV18; D is unresolved. Germline V gene data show CDR1 as KGHSH and CDR2 as LQKENI. CDR3 size: 15 residues. Trimming removed 4 bases at V and 5 bases at J, with 17 bases between. CDR3 bases: TGTGCCAGCTCACTGGCCGGTGATCAGGCTTATGGCTACACCTTC. Translation: CASSLAGDQAYGYTF. The whole variable domain, remainder taken from reference TRBV18 and TRBJ1-2, is NAGVMQNPRHLVRRRGQEARLRCSPMKGHSHVYWYRQLPEEGLKFMVYLQKENIIDESGMPKERFSAEFPKEGPSILRIQQVVRGDSAAYFCASSLAGDQAYGYTFGSGTRLTVV.

The rearrangement joins TRBV6-6 to TRBJ1-4, with D maybe TRBD1 (6 bases). This CDR3 has 14 amino acids. Germline values: CDR1 MNHNY, CDR2 SVGAGI (reference sequence). V gave up 5 bases and J gave up 3 bases, with 10 bases separating them. CDR3 residues: CASSRQAANEKLFF. CDR3 nucleotide sequence: TGTGCCAGCAGTCGACAGGCTGCTAATGAAAAACTGTTTTTT.

The V call is TRBV27, the J call TRBJ2-3; a weak D match, TRBD1 (6 bases). V lost 1 base and J 1 base, leaving 21 bases between the germline ends. Germline CDR1 reads MNHEY; CDR2 reads SMNVEV (reference sequence). This CDR3 has 19 amino acids. The CDR3 reads CASSLLLRSGRGRTDTQYF. CDR3 DNA: TGTGCCAGCAGTTTATTATTGCGGTCGGGCAGGGGACGCACAGATACGCAGTATTTT.

The chain uses TRBV6-5 and TRBJ2-4; 7 bases are a match to TRBD1. The CDR3 is 16 amino acids. The junction had 6 bases not matched to a gene; V was cut back by 0 bases and J by 4 bases. CDR1 and CDR2 (germline): MNHEY, SVGAGI. This CDR3 reads CASSYSLRDRKNIQYF. The CDR3 coding sequence is TGTGCCAGCAGTTACTCCCTTAGGGACAGAAAAAACATTCAGTACTTC.

The J gene is TRBJ2-1, the V gene TRBV5-1; 11 bases line up with TRBD1. The CDR3 runs 15 residues. Looked up from germline, CDR1 is SGHRS and CDR2 is YFSETQ. V was pared by 4 bases and J by 4 bases, with 4 bases of the junction left unmatched. The CDR3 sequence: CASSPGQGAYNEQFF. CDR3 DNA: TGCGCCAGCAGCCCAGGACAGGGGGCGTACAATGAGCAGTTCTTC.

Concerning this clone: The junction and the germline gene differ at one end; a read error may be behind it. This chain links TRBV7-7 with TRBJ2-3; 8 nucleotides agree with TRBD2. The CDR3 is 14 amino acids. Looked up from germline, CDR1 is SSHAT and CDR2 is FNYEAQ (reference sequence). The CDR3 protein is CASSFPLAGDTQYF. CDR3 DNA sequence: TGTGCTAGCAGCTTCCCTCTAGCGGGAGATACGCAGTATTTT. Full variable domain (rest looked up from reference TRBV7-7 and TRBJ2-3): GAGVSQSPRYKVTKRGQDVTLRCDPISSHATLYWYQQALGQGPEFLTYFNYEAQPDKSGLPSDRFSAERPEGSISTLTIQRTEQRDSAMYRCASSFPLAGDTQYFGPGTRLTVL.

The V gene is TRBV27, the J gene TRBJ1-5, with TRBD1 identical over 9 bases. The CDR3 covers 14 residues. Germline V lookup: CDR1 MNHEY, CDR2 SMNVEV (reference sequence). Trimming cost V 2 bases and J 6 bases; bases outside gene matches: 2. The CDR3 loop is CASSLGQGIQPQHF. CDR3 DNA: TGTGCCAGCAGTTTAGGACAGGGGATTCAGCCCCAGCATTTT.

The table lists this clone with many counts. The rearrangement links TRBV6-1 to TRBJ1-5, with TRBD1 as a possible D gene (5 bases). The ends were cut back, 6 bases at V and 4 bases at J, with 7 bases in the middle. This CDR3 has 12 residues. Germline CDR1 is MNHNS and CDR2 is SASEGT. The CDR3 DNA sequence: TGTGCCAGCAGACAGGCTAATCAGCCCCAGCATTTT. Translation: CASRQANQPQHF.

The table lists this clone with a count of one. The CDR3 loop reads CATSRNRGTEAFF. CDR3 bases: TGTGCCACCAGCAGAAACAGGGGCACTGAAGCTTTCTTT. The rearrangement uses TRBV15 and TRBJ1-1; 7 bases fit TRBD1. CDR1 and CDR2 from the germline V gene are LNHNV and YYDKDF (reference sequence). With 2 bases clipped from V and 4 bases from J, the junction kept 1 base outside the gene matches. The CDR3 has 13 amino acids.

J is TRBJ2-7 and V is TRBV5-5; 7 bases line up with TRBD2. Looked up from germline, CDR1 is SGHKS and CDR2 is YYEKEE (reference sequence). The junction had 12 bases not matched to a gene; V was cut back by 2 bases and J by 4 bases. This CDR3 spans 16 amino acids. CDR3 amino acids: CASSFGGGPVRYEQYF. CDR3 DNA: TGTGCCAGCAGCTTCGGGGGAGGGCCAGTAAGATACGAGCAGTACTTC.

The CDR3 nucleotides are TGTGCCAGCAGTTCTACCGGGATTAAAAACATTCAGTACTTC. Translating gives CASSSTGIKNIQYF. The chain combines TRBV2 with TRBJ2-4, with a possible D match to TRBD2 (5 bases). CDR3 length equals 14 residues. Trimming took off 5 bases at V and 4 bases at J, with 12 bases between the two ends. Germline V CDR1 and CDR2: SNHLY, FYNNEI.

The V and J genes are TRBV9 and TRBJ2-7; 10 positions match TRBD1. Germline V gene lookup returns CDR1 SGDLS and CDR2 YYNGEE. The CDR3 is 15 residues long. Trimming at V came to 10 bases and at J to 4 bases, leaving 14 bases not matched to a gene. The CDR3 bases are TGTGCCCGTCACCACGGAGTGGGACAGGGGTACGAGCAGTACTTC. This encodes CARHHGVGQGYEQYF.

V and J are TRBV5-1 and TRBJ2-2, with D perhaps TRBD2 (6 bases). Trimming left V 5 bases short and J 3 bases short, with 11 bases between. Germline V gene data show CDR1 as SGHRS and CDR2 as YFSETQ. CDR3 length: 14 amino acids. The CDR3 spells CASSWAGHTGELFF. In DNA form, the CDR3 reads TGCGCCAGCAGTTGGGCGGGACACACCGGGGAGCTGTTTTTT.

The chain links TRBV5-1 to TRBJ2-1; TRBD1 matches at 8 bases. V was pared by 0 bases and J by 5 bases, with 7 bases of the junction left unmatched. Germline V gene sequence: CDR1 SGHRS, CDR2 YFSETQ. This CDR3 is 16 amino acids long. The CDR3, as DNA: TGCGCCAGCAGCTTGGGGGGGACAGGCCCCAACAATGAGCAGTTCTTC. Amino acids: CASSLGGTGPNNEQFF.

This clone turned up a few times. The J gene is TRBJ1-2, the V gene TRBV14, with D possibly matching TRBD1 (5 bases). The CDR3 has 12 residues. CDR1 is SGHDN and CDR2 is FVKESK in the germline V gene. The V gene lost 1 base and the J gene lost 5 bases, with 5 bases spanning the gap. The CDR3 DNA sequence: TGTGCCAGCAGCCAAGGACAGTATGGCTACACCTTC. It translates to CASSQGQYGYTF. Variable domain in full (rest from reference TRBV14 and TRBJ1-2): EAGVTQFPSHSVIEKGQTVTLRCDPISGHDNLYWYRRVMGKEIKFLLHFVKESKQDESGMPNNRFLAERTGGTYSTLKVQPAELEDSGVYFCASSQGQYGYTFGSGTRLTVV.

The chain joins TRBV5-6 to TRBJ1-4, with a tentative D call TRBD1 (5 bases). In germline, CDR1 is SGHDT, CDR2 YYEEEE. V was trimmed by 2 bases and J by 8 bases, leaving 10 bases between them. The CDR3 length is 13 residues. CDR3 sequence (DNA): TGTGCCAGCAGCTTTGGAGGGGTCGAAAAACTGTTTTTT. It yields the protein CASSFGGVEKLFF.

The genes are TRBV19 and TRBJ2-7; 7 nucleotides match TRBD2. J lost 5 bases, V lost 4 bases, and 14 bases had no gene match. This CDR3 is 16 amino acids long. From germline, CDR1 is LNHDA and CDR2 SQIVND (reference sequence). Written as DNA, the CDR3 is TGTGCCAGTAGTAATTTCGTGGCGGGAGTGTATAACGAGCAGTACTTC. This encodes CASSNFVAGVYNEQYF.

This clone was seen just once. This sequence joins TRBV10-3 and TRBJ2-2; tentative D call: TRBD1 (6 bases). Germline V gene sequence: CDR1 ENHRY, CDR2 SYGVKD. The CDR3 is 14 amino acids. Trimming shortened V by 6 bases and J by 2 bases, and 10 bases separated the two germline ends. In nucleotides, the CDR3 is TGTGCCATCAGGACAGGTGCTAACACCGGGGAGCTGTTTTTT. This sequence encodes CAIRTGANTGELFF.

This chain joins TRBV4-3 and TRBJ2-3; TRBD2 matches 8 bases. The CDR3 loop spans 17 amino acids. Germline V gene data show CDR1 as LGHNA and CDR2 as YSLEER. The V gene end was trimmed by 0 bases and the J gene end by 4 bases; junction bases not matched to a gene: 9. CDR3 in amino acids: CASSQESSGRSPDTQYF. Here the CDR3 DNA reads TGCGCCAGCAGCCAAGAGTCCAGCGGGAGATCCCCAGATACGCAGTATTTT.

This sequence joins TRBV5-1 and TRBJ1-3; no clear D. The CDR3 totals 14 residues. Trimming pared 3 bases from V and 0 bases from J, leaving 7 bases between. Germline CDR1 and CDR2: SGHRS and YFSETQ. The CDR3 sequence: CASSSGFSGNTIYF. The DNA for the CDR3 is TGCGCCAGCAGCTCGGGATTCTCTGGAAACACCATATATTTT.

This clone has just a few counts. The chain uses TRBV5-4 and TRBJ2-7, with D possibly being TRBD1 (6 bases). Germline loops: CDR1 SGHNT, CDR2 YYREEE (reference sequence). Trimming removed 4 bases at V and 3 bases at J, with 14 bases between. CDR3 size: 14 residues. The CDR3 nucleotides are TGTGCCAGCAGCGAGACGGGACATGGCTACGAGCAGTACTTC. The encoded protein is CASSETGHGYEQYF.

This chain links TRBV9 with TRBJ2-7, with a weak D call TRBD1 (5 bases). In germline, CDR1 is SGDLS, CDR2 YYNGEE. Deletions cut 0 bases from V and 0 bases from J, with 10 bases between. The CDR3 loop spans 15 amino acids. The CDR3 here is CASSVAPDISYEQYF. CDR3 sequence (DNA): TGTGCCAGCAGCGTAGCCCCGGACATCTCCTACGAGCAGTACTTC.

The genes are TRBV28 and TRBJ2-4; no definite D call. Germline CDR1 reads MDHEN; CDR2 reads SYDVKM. CDR3 length equals 15 residues. V was trimmed by 10 bases and J by 1 base, leaving 17 bases between them. CDR3 nucleotides: TGTGCCACCCGGTCGGAGTCGGCGGCCAAAAACATTCAGTACTTC. Translating it yields CATRSESAAKNIQYF.

The chain is built from TRBV25-1 and TRBJ2-5; D uncertain. The V and J ends lost 3 bases and 7 bases respectively, with 6 bases between them. The CDR3 contains 11 residues. Germline CDR1 is MGHDK and CDR2 is SYGVNS. The CDR3 sequence: CASSETGTQYF. CDR3 sequence (DNA): TGTGCCAGCAGTGAGACTGGGACCCAGTACTTC. The full variable domain, rest sourced from reference TRBV25-1 and TRBJ2-5, is EADIYQTPRYLVIGTGKKITLECSQTMGHDKMYWYQQDPGMELHLIHYSYGVNSTEKGDLSSESTVSRIRTEHFPLTLESARPSHTSQYLCASSETGTQYFGPGTRLLVL.

This sequence joins TRBV25-1 and TRBJ2-6, with D tentatively TRBD1 (5 bases). V shed 3 bases and J shed 12 bases, with 12 bases lying between them. CDR3 size: 13 residues. Germline lookup yields CDR1 MGHDK and CDR2 SYGVNS. The CDR3, as DNA: TGTGCCAGCAGTGATTCAGGGTTGTCCGTCCTGACTTTC. Translating it yields CASSDSGLSVLTF.